The T cell receptor (beta chain) under discussion was sequenced for a study of beta chain features in type 1 diabetes. This clone was counted only a few times. Germline assignment: CDR1 LGHNA and CDR2 YSLEER. This CDR3 spans 18 amino acids. The V and J ends lost 1 base and 1 base respectively, with 19 bases between them. Expressed TCRB transcripts were sequenced, since all the RNA that had been isolated was reverse transcribed. Sequencing was performed with immunoSEQ multiplex PCR; in TCRdb, only in-frame clones are kept and a portion is missing. The sample records 900,000 or so clones, 17% being singletons.

V and J are TRBV4-3 and TRBJ1-2, with D tentatively TRBD1 (6 bases). The source of this sequence is a woman between 18 and 29 years old in good health. Sample: naive CD4+ T cells from blood. The CDR3 loop is CASSQVVPGGADNYGYTF. DNA for the CDR3: TGCGCCAGCAGCCAAGTTGTTCCGGGGGGCGCAGATAACTATGGCTACACCTTC.